This T cell receptor (beta chain) was profiled in a study of cytomegalovirus exposure and HLA in healthy donors. Study-wide results and limits: Association of a missense DCLRE1C variant with TCR beta V- and J-gene trimming was reported in a later analysis. Most TCR sequences were seen very rarely across donors, but some public TCRs occurred in many.

Germline lookup yields CDR1 SGDLS and CDR2 YYNGEE. V lost 1 base to trimming and J lost 0 bases, with 8 bases between them. The CDR3 runs to 14 residues. Turning to this clone: The antigen remains undetermined.

Healthy donors of bone marrow made up the group. PCR used 60 Vbeta primers and 13 Jbeta primers. The protocol was immunoSEQ multiplex PCR, while the TCRdb copy is restricted to in-frame clones and leaves out a portion. Of 150,000 to 200,000 clones detected, roughly 80% appear once; the ten largest clones hold approximately 0.26%. The chain carries TRBV9 and TRBJ2-7; TRBD1 is a possible D gene (5 bases). The sample consisted of PBMCs. This sequence originates from a boy younger than 18 in good health and CMV-seronegative. As DNA, the CDR3 is TGTGCCAGCAGCGTATCAGGGCCCTCCTACGAGCAGTACTTC. It translates to CASSVSGPSYEQYF.